This T cell receptor (beta chain) was identified in a study of metastatic and nonmetastatic thyroid tumors. Every patient underwent thyroid surgery untreated. The V gene lost 4 bases and the J gene lost 0 bases, with 14 bases spanning the gap. This CDR3 is 15 amino acids long. CDR1 is SGHRS and CDR2 is YFSETQ in the germline V gene. TCRdb recomputed clones from the PCR reads via MiXCR. Of about 21,000 clones in the sample, roughly 30% were seen once. Sequencing was performed on tumor tissue. J is TRBJ2-7 and V is TRBV5-1, with D possibly called TRBD1 or TRBD2 (5 bases each). The sequence was collected from a male donor with papillary thyroid cancer or a benign thyroid nodule (not recorded which). Some clones in this sample may be carry-over from other donors' samples. The CDR3 DNA follows: TGCGCCAGCAGCGTGGGACCGCTGAGCTCCTACGAGCAGTACTTC. Its protein is CASSVGPLSSYEQYF.